This T cell receptor (beta chain) was obtained from a study of shared clonotypes between healthy human individuals. Whole-study findings and limits: Compared with memory subsets, naive subsets generally had larger estimated richness.

This CDR3 has 14 residues. In germline, CDR1 is SGHNT, CDR2 YYREEE (reference sequence). V gave up 4 bases and J gave up 9 bases, with 19 bases separating them. About this clone itself: Its antigen remains unknown.

It was at deep level that the assay was run. Method: immunoSEQ multiplex PCR; TCRdb's copy keeps in-frame clones and lacks some. The sample holds some 1.5 million clones, approximately 97% seen once. All donors were healthy HIV-negative adults lacking recent acute infections or vaccinations. All participating donors were Caucasian adults from Nashville, Tennessee. The gene calls are TRBV5-4 and TRBJ2-5; tentative D call: TRBD1 (5 bases). This TCR derives from a man aged 30-40 years in good health. Sequenced input: naive CD4+ T cells sorted from blood. Subset noted: CD45RA+ positively selected. The CDR3 protein is CASSPTGQGVAQYF. The DNA for the CDR3 is TGTGCCAGCAGCCCTACCGGCCAGGGCGTGGCCCAGTACTTC.